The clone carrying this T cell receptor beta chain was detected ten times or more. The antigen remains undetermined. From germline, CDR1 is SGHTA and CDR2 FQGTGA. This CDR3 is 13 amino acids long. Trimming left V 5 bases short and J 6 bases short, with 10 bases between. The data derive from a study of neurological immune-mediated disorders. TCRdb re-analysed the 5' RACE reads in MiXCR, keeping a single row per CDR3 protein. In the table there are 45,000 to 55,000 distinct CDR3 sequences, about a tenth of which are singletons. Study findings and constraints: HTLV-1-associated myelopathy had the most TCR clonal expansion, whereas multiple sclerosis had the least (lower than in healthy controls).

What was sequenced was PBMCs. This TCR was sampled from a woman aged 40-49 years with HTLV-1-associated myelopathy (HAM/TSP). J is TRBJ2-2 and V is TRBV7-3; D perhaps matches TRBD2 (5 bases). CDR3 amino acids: CASSPRGSGELFF. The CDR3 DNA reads TGTGCCAGCAGCCCCCGGGGTTCCGGGGAGCTGTTTTTT.